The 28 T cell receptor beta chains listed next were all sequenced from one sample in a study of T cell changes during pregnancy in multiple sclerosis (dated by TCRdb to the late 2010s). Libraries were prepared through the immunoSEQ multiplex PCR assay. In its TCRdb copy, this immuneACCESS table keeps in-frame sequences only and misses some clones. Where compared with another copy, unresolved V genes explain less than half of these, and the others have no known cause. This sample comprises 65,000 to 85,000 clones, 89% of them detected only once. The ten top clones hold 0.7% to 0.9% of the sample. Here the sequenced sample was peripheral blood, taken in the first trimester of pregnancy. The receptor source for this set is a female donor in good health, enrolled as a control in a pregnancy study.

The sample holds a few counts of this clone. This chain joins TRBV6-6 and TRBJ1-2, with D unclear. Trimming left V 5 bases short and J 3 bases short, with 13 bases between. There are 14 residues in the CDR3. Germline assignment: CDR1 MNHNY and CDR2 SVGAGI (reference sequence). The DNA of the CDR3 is TGTGCCAGCAGTCCTCCTCTGCGGGACTATGGCTACACCTTC. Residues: CASSPPLRDYGYTF.

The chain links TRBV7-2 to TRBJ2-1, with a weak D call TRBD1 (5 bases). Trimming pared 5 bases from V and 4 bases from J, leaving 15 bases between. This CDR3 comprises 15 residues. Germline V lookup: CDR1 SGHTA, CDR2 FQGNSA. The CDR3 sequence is CASSQDRARYNEQFF. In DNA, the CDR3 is TGTGCCAGCAGCCAAGACAGAGCCAGATACAATGAGCAGTTCTTC.

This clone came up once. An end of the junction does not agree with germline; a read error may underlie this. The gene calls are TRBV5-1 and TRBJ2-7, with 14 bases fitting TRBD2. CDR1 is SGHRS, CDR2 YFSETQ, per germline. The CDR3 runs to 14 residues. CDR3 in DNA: TGCGCCAGCAGCGCAAATTCCGGGACTAGCGGGGGATCCTTC. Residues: CASSANSGTSGGSF.

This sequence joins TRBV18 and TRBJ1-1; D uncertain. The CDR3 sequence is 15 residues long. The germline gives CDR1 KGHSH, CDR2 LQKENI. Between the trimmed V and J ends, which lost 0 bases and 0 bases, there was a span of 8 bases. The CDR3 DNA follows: TGTGCCAGCTCACCACCGAACAGCATGAACACTGAAGCTTTCTTT. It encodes CASSPPNSMNTEAFF.

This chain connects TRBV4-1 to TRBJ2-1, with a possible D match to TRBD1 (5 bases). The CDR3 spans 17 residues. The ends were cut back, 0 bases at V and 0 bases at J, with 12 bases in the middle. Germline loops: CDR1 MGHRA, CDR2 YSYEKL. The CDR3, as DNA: TGCGCCAGCAGCCAAGACCAGGGTTTTAGCTCCTACAATGAGCAGTTCTTC. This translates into CASSQDQGFSSYNEQFF.

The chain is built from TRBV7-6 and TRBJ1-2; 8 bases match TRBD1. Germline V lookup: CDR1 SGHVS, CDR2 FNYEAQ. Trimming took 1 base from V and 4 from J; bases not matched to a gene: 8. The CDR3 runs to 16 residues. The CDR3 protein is CASSLGPGGGGYGYTF. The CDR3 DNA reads TGTGCCAGCAGCTTAGGACCAGGGGGCGGTGGCTATGGCTACACCTTC.

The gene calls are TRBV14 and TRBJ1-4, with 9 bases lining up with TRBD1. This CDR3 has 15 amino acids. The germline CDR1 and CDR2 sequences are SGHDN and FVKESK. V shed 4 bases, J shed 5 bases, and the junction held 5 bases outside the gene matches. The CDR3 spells CASSPPGTGNEKLFF. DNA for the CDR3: TGTGCCAGCAGCCCCCCCGGGACAGGGAATGAAAAACTGTTTTTT.

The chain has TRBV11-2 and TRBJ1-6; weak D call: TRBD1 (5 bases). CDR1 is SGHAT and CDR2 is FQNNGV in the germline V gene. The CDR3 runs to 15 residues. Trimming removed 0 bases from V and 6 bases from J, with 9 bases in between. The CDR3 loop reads CASSLDPGINSPLHF. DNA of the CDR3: TGTGCCAGCAGCTTAGATCCAGGGATTAATTCACCCCTCCACTTT.

The CDR3 DNA sequence: TGTGCCAGCAGTTTCTCACACGGGGTTAATTCACCCCTCCACTTT. Encoded protein: CASSFSHGVNSPLHF. The rearrangement joins TRBV28 to TRBJ1-6; no clear D gene. Deletions cut 3 bases from V and 6 bases from J, with 12 bases between. This CDR3 is built from 15 residues. Germline-derived CDR1 and CDR2 are MDHEN and SYDVKM. The variable domain in full, with the rest retrieved from reference TRBV28 and TRBJ1-6, is DVKVTQSSRYLVKRTGEKVFLECVQDMDHENMFWYRQDPGLGLRLIYFSYDVKMKEKGDIPEGYSVSREKKERFSLILESASTNQTSMYLCASSFSHGVNSPLHFGNGTRLTVT.

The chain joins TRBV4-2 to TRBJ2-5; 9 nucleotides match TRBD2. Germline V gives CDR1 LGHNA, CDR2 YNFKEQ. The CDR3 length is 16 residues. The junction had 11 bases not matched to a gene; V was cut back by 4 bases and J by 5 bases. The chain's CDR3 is CASSPTLAGGSETQYF. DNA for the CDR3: TGTGCCAGCAGCCCGACTCTGGCGGGGGGGTCGGAGACCCAGTACTTC.

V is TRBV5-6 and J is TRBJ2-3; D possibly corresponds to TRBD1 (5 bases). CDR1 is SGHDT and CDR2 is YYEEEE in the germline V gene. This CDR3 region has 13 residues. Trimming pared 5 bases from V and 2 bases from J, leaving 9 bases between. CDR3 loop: CASRDTHTDTQYF. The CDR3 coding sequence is TGTGCCAGCAGGGACACACACACAGATACGCAGTATTTT.

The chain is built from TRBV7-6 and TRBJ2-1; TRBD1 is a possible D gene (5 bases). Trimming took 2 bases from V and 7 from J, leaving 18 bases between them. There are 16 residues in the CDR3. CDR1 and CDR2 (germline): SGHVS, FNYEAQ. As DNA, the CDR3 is TGTGCCAGCAGCTTAACAACTGCGGTAAAGGGGAATGAGCAGTTCTTC. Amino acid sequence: CASSLTTAVKGNEQFF.

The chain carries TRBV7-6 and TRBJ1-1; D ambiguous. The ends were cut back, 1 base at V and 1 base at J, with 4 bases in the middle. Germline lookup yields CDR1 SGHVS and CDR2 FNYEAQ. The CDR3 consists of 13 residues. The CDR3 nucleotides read TGTGCCAGCAGCTTAGTTCAGAACACTGAAGCTTTCTTT. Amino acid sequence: CASSLVQNTEAFF. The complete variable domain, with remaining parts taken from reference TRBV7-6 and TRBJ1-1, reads GAGVSQSPRYKVTKRGQDVALRCDPISGHVSLYWYRQALGQGPEFLTYFNYEAQQDKSGLPNDRFSAERPEGSISTLTIQRTEQRDSAMYRCASSLVQNTEAFFGQGTRLTVV.

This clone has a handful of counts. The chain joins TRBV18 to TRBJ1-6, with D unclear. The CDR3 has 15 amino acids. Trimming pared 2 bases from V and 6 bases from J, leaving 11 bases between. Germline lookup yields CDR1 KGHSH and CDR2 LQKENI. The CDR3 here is CASSPWETGNSPLHF. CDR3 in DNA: TGTGCCAGCTCACCATGGGAGACGGGTAATTCACCCCTCCACTTT. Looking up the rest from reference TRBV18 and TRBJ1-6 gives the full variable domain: NAGVMQNPRHLVRRRGQEARLRCSPMKGHSHVYWYRQLPEEGLKFMVYLQKENIIDESGMPKERFSAEFPKEGPSILRIQQVVRGDSAAYFCASSPWETGNSPLHFGNGTRLTVT.

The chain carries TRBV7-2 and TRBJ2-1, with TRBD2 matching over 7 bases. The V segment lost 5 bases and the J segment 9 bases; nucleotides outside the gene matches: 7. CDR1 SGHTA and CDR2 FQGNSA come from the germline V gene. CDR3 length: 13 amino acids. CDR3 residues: CASSPGLVGEQFF. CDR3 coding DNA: TGTGCCAGCAGCCCCGGACTAGTGGGTGAGCAGTTCTTC.

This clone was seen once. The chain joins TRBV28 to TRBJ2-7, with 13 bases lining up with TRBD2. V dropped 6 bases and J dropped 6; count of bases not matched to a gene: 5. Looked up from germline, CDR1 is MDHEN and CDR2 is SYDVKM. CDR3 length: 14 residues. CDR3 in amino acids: CASSGTSGIREQYF. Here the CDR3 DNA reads TGTGCCAGCAGCGGGACTAGCGGGATTCGCGAGCAGTACTTC.

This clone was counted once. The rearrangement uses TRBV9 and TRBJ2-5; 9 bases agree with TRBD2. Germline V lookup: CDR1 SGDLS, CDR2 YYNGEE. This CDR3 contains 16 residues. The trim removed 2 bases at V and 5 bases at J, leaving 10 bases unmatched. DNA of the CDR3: TGTGCCAGCAGCGTTTCCGAAGCGGGGGGCTGGGAGACCCAGTACTTC. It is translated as CASSVSEAGGWETQYF.

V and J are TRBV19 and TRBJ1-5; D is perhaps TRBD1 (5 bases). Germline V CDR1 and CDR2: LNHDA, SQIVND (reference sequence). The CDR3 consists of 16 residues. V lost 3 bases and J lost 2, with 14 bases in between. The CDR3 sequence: CASSIFQGDGNQPQHF. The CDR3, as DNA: TGTGCCAGTAGTATCTTCCAGGGTGATGGCAATCAGCCCCAGCATTTT.

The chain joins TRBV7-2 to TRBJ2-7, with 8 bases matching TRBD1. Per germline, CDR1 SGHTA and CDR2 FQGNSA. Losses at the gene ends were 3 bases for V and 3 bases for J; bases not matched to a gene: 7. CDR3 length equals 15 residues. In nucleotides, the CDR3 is TGTGCCAGCAGCTTCCAGGGGGCAACCCTCTACGAGCAGTACTTC. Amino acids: CASSFQGATLYEQYF.

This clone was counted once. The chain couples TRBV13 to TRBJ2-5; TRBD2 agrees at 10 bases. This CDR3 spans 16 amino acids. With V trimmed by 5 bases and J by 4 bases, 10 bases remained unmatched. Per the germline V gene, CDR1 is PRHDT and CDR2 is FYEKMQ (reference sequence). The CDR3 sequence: CASSQEASGRGETQYF. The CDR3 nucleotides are TGTGCCAGCAGCCAAGAGGCTAGCGGGAGAGGAGAGACCCAGTACTTC. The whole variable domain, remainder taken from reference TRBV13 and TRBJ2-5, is AAGVIQSPRHLIKEKRETATLKCYPIPRHDTVYWYQQGPGQDPQFLISFYEKMQSDKGSIPDRFSAQQFSDYHSELNMSSLELGDSALYFCASSQEASGRGETQYFGPGTRLLVL.

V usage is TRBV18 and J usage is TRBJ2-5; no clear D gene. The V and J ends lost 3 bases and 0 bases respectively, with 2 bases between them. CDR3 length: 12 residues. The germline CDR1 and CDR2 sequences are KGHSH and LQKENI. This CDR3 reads CASSPYQETQYF. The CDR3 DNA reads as TGTGCCAGCTCACCCTACCAAGAGACCCAGTACTTC.

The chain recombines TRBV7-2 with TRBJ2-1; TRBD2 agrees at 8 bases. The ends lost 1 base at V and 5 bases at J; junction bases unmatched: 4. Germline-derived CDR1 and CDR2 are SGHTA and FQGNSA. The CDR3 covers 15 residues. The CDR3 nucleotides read TGTGCCAGCAGCTTAGACGGGGGGGGTCACAATGAGCAGTTCTTC. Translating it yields CASSLDGGGHNEQFF.

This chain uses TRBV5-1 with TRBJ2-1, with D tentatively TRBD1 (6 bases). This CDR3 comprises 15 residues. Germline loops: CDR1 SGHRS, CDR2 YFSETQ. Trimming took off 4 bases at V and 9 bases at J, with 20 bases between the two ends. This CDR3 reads CASSPGAARGGEQFF. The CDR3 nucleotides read TGCGCCAGCAGCCCCGGGGCGGCCAGGGGCGGTGAGCAGTTCTTC.

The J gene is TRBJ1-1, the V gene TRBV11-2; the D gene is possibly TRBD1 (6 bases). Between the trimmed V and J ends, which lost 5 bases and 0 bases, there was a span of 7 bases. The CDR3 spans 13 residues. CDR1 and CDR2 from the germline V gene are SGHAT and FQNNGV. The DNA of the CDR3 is TGTGCCAGCAGCCCAGGGGTGAACACTGAAGCTTTCTTT. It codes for CASSPGVNTEAFF.

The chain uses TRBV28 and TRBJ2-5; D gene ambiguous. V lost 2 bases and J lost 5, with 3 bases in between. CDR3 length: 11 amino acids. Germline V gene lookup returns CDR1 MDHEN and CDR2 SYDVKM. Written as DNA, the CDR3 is TGTGCCAGCAGTTTAGAGGAGACCCAGTACTTC. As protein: CASSLEETQYF.

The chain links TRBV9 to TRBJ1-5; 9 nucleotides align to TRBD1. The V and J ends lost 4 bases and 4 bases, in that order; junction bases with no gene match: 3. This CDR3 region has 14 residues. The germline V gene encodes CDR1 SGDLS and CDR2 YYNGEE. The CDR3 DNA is TGTGCCAGCAGCTTTGACAGGGGGAATCAGCCCCAGCATTTT. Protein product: CASSFDRGNQPQHF.

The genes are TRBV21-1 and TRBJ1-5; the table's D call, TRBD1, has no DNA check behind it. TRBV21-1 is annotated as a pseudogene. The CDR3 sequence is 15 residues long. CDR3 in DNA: TGTGCCAGCAGCATCGGACAGGGGAGGAATCAGCCCCAGCATTTT. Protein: CASSIGQGRNQPQHF.

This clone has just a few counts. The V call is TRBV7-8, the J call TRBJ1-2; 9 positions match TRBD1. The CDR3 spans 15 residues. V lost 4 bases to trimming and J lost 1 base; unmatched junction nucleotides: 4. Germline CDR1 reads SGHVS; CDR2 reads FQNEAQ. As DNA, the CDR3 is TGTGCCAGCAGCTACGGACAGGGGCTTAACTATGGCTACACCTTC. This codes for CASSYGQGLNYGYTF. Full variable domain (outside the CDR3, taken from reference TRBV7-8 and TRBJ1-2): GAGVSQSPRYKVAKRGQDVALRCDPISGHVSLFWYQQALGQGPEFLTYFQNEAQLDKSGLPSDRFFAERPEGSVSTLKIQRTQQEDSAVYLCASSYGQGLNYGYTFGSGTRLTVV.